This TCR beta chain was captured by sequencing in a study of blood T cell repertoires in COVID-19. With V trimmed by 2 bases and J by 6 bases, 2 bases remained unmatched. Looked up from germline, CDR1 is MNHNY and CDR2 is SVGAGI (reference sequence). This CDR3 comprises 14 residues. The data were produced by immunoSEQ multiplex PCR, yet TCRdb's version contains in-frame clones alone and is incomplete. The sample records approximately 75,000 clones, 85% to 90% being singletons. Sequencing used peripheral blood. This sequence originates from a man aged 55 to 70 with acute or convalescent COVID-19. The rearrangement uses TRBV6-6 and TRBJ2-3; 10 bases are shared with TRBD2. The DNA for the CDR3 is TGTGCCAGCAGTTACGTTAGCGGGGGGGATACGCAGTATTTT. This codes for CASSYVSGGDTQYF.